This T cell receptor beta chain was captured in a study of cytomegalovirus exposure and HLA in healthy donors. Trimming took 6 bases from V and 0 from J, leaving 8 bases between them. Germline V gives CDR1 SNHLY, CDR2 FYNNEI. This CDR3 spans 14 amino acids. Both 60 Vbeta primers and 13 Jbeta primers went into the PCR. Using immunoSEQ multiplex PCR, the repertoire was profiled, and TCRdb retains in-frame clones only, with some absent. This table holds 70,000 to 100,000 clones, approximately 71% found once. This rearrangement joins TRBV2 to TRBJ2-2, with D unresolved. Input material: PBMCs. This TCR derives from a man aged 45 to 65 in good health and CMV-seronegative. CDR3 DNA: TGTGCCAGCAGGGGCCAGTCGAACACCGGGGAGCTGTTTTTT. It is translated as CASRGQSNTGELFF.